The clone carrying this T cell receptor (beta chain) was found a few times. This entry belongs to a study of blood T cells in healthy people across ages. For the second PCR, which ran for about 6 to 11 cycles, a sample-barcoded 5' primer and a J-beta primer mix were used. One entry per CDR3 protein results from TCRdb running MiXCR on the 5' RACE reads. The data hold 600,000 to 900,000 distinct CDR3 sequences, with roughly 25% observed a single time. This sample also belongs to another study, concerning T cells of mothers and their children.

The receptor's source is a boy younger than 18 in good health. Sequenced material: blood.

CDR3 DNA sequence: TGTGCCAGCAGCCCCCCCGTAGTAGTGACGACCGGAAGCTCCTACGAGCAGTACTTC. Translation: CASSPPVVVTTGSSYEQYF. This chain connects TRBV7-9 to TRBJ2-7; D uncertain. This CDR3 is 19 amino acids long. The V and J ends lost 5 bases and 0 bases respectively, with 26 bases between them. CDR1 is SEHNR, CDR2 FQNEAQ, per germline (reference sequence).